Sequencing of this TCR beta chain was carried out in a study of blood T cell repertoires in COVID-19. The wider study: Some COVID-19 samples were acute and others convalescent; all came from the United States, Italy and Spain.

The method was immunoSEQ multiplex PCR; TCRdb's version includes in-frame clones alone and lacks a portion of them. The sample contains 60,000 to 90,000 clones, around nine tenths of which appear only once. Germline CDR1 is LNHDA and CDR2 is SQIVND (reference sequence). This CDR3 comprises 15 residues. V dropped 4 bases and J dropped 0; count of bases not matched to a gene: 2. The sample consisted of peripheral blood. This sequence was found in a woman older than 75 with active or convalescent COVID-19. V is TRBV19 and J is TRBJ1-1; TRBD1 agrees at 10 bases. The CDR3 DNA reads as TGTGCCAGTAGTAGACAGGGGGCAGTGAACACTGAAGCTTTCTTT. It yields the protein CASSRQGAVNTEAFF.